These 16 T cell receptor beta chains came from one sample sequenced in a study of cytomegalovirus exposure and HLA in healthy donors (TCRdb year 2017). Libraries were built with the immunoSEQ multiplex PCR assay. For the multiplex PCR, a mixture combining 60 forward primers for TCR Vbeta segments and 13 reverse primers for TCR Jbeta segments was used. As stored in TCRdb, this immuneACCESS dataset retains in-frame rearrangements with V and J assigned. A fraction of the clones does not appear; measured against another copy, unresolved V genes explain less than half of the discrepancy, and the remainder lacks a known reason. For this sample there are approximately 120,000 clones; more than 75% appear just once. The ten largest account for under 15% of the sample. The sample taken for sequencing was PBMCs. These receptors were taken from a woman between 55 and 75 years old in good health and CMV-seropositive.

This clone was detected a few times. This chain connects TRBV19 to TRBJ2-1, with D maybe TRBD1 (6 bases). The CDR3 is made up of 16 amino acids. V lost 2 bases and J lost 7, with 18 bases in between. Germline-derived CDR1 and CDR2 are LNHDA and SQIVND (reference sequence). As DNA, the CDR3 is TGTGCCAGTAGTATACAATCACAGGGTGGTATGAATGAGCAGTTCTTC. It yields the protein CASSIQSQGGMNEQFF.

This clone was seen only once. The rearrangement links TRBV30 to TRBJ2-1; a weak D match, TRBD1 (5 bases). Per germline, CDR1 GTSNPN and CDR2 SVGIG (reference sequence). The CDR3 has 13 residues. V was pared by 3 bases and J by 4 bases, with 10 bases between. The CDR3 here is CAWSLSGYNEQFF. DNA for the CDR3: TGTGCCTGGAGCCTTTCAGGGTACAATGAGCAGTTCTTC.

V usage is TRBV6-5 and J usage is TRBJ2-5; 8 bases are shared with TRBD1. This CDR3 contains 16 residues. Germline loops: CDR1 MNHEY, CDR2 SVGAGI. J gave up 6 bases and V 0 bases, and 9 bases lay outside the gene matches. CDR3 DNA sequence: TGTGCCAGCAGTTACTCTGGCAGGGGGCCGAAGAAGACCCAGTACTTC. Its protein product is CASSYSGRGPKKTQYF.

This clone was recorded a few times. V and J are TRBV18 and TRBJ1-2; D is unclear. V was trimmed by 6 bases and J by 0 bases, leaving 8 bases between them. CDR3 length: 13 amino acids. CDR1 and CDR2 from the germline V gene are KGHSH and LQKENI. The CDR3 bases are TGTGCCAGCTCTCAAACAGCTAACTATGGCTACACCTTC. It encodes CASSQTANYGYTF.

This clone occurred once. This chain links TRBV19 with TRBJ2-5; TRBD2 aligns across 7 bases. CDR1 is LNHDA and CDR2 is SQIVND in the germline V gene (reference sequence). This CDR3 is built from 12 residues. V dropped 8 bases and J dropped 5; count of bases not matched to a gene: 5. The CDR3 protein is CASGGEGETQYF. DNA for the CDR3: TGTGCCAGTGGGGGGGAGGGTGAGACCCAGTACTTC.

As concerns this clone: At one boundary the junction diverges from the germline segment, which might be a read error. This CDR3 reads CASSRVAGVYEQYF. The CDR3 bases are TGTGCTAGCTCACGGGTAGCGGGGGTTTACGAGCAGTACTTC. The J gene is TRBJ2-7, the V gene TRBV18; 9 nucleotides line up with TRBD2. The germline V gene has CDR1 KGHSH and CDR2 LQKENI. CDR3 length equals 14 residues.

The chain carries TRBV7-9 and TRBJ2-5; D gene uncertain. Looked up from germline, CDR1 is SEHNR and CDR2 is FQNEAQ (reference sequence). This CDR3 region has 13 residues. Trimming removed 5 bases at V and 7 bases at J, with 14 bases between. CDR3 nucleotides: TGTGCCAGCAGCCCGGCCTTCTTAGCGACCCAGTACTTC. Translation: CASSPAFLATQYF.

The CDR3 DNA reads as TGTGCCAGTAGTAGACAGGGTGAAAAACTGTTTTTT. It encodes CASSRQGEKLFF. The chain couples TRBV19 to TRBJ1-4; 7 bases map to TRBD1. The V gene end was trimmed by 4 bases and the J gene end by 7 bases; junction bases not matched to a gene: 0. The germline CDR1 and CDR2 sequences are LNHDA and SQIVND (reference sequence). The length of the CDR3 is 12 residues.

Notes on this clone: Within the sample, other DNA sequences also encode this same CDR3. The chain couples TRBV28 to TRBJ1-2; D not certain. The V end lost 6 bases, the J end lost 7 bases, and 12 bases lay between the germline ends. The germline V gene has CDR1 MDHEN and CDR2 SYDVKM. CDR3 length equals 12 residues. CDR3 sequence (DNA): TGTGCCAGCAGCCTAGAGGGCTCTGGCTACACCTTC. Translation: CASSLEGSGYTF.

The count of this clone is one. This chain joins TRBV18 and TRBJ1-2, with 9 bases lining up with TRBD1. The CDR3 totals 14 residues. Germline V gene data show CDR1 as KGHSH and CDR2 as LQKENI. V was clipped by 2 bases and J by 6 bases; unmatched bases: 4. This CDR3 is CASSPNRGRDGYTF. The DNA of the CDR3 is TGTGCCAGCTCACCAAACAGGGGGCGAGATGGCTACACCTTC.

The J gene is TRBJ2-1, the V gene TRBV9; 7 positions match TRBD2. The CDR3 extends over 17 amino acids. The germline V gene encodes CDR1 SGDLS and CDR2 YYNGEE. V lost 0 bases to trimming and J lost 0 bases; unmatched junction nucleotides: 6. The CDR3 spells CASSVDARGSSYNEQFF. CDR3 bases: TGTGCCAGCAGCGTAGATGCGCGGGGGTCCTCCTACAATGAGCAGTTCTTC.

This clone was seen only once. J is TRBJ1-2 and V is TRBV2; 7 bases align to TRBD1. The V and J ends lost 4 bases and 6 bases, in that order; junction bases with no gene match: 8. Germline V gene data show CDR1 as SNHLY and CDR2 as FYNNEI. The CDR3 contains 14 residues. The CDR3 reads CASSADRYINGYTF. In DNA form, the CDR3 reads TGTGCCAGCAGTGCGGACAGGTATATCAATGGCTACACCTTC.

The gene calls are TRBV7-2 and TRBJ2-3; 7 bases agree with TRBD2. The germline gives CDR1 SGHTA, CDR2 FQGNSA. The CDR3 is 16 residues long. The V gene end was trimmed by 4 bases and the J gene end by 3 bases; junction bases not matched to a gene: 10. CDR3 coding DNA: TGTGCCAGCAGCTCCATGGGGGGGGGTGGGACAGATACGCAGTATTTT. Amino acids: CASSSMGGGGTDTQYF.

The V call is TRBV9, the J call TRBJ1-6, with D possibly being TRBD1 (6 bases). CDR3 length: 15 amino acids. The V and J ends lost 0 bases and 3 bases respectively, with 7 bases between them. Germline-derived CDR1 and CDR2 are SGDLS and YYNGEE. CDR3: CASSVADSYNSPLHF. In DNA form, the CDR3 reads TGTGCCAGCAGCGTAGCGGACAGCTATAATTCACCCCTCCACTTT.

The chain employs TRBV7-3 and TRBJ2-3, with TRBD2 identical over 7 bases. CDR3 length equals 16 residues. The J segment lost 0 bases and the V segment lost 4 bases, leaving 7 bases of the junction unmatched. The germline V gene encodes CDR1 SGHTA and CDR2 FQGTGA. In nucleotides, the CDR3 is TGTGCCAGCAGCTCCCGACTAGCTTCGAGCACAGATACGCAGTATTTT. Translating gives CASSSRLASSTDTQYF.

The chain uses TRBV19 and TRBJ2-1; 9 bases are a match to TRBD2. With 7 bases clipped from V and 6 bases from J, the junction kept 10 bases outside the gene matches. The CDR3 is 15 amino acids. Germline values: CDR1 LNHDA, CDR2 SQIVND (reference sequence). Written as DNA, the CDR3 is TGTGCCAGTAAACTCCCGGGACTAGCTGTCAATGAGCAGTTCTTC. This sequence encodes CASKLPGLAVNEQFF.